The present T cell receptor (beta chain) was sequenced within a study of STAT3 mutations in large granular lymphocyte leukemia. Study context: Among longitudinally sequenced T-LGLL patients, roughly half had canonical activating STAT3 mutations detected.

Regarding the study as a whole: At least one immunodominant TCR beta clonotype appeared in every T-cell large granular lymphocyte leukemia patient. No sample exists from the first appearance of each clone.

Average productive template count per sample was 40,000 to 45,000. Measured with immunoSEQ multiplex PCR; TCRdb has only the in-frame clones, and not every one. The sample has 30,000 to 35,000 clones; 60% to 85% are singletons. This CDR3 spans 14 amino acids. With respect to this clone: The target antigen is unknown.

This TCR came from a woman in her forties or fifties with T-cell large granular lymphocyte leukemia. Some clones in this sample may be carry-over from other donors' samples. What was sequenced was peripheral blood mononuclear cells. The rearrangement joins TRBV1 to TRBJ1-1; TRBD1 is the table's D call, not checked against the DNA. TRBV1 is termed a pseudogene. CDR3 in DNA: TGCACCAGCAGACCCAGGGGGCGAGGCACTGAAGCTTTCTTT. This gives the protein CTSRPRGRGTEAFF.